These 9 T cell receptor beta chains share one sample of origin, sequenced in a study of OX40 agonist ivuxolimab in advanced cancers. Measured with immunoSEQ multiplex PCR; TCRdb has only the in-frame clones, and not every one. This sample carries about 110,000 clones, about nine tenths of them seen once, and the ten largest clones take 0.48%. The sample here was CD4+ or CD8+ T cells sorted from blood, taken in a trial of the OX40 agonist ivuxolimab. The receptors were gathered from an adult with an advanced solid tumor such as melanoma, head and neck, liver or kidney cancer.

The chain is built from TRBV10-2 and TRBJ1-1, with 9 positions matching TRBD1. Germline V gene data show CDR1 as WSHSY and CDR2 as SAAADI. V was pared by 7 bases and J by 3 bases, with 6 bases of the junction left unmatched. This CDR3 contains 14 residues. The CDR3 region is CASTDRGLHTEAFF. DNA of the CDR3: TGCGCCAGCACTGACAGGGGGTTGCACACTGAAGCTTTCTTT.

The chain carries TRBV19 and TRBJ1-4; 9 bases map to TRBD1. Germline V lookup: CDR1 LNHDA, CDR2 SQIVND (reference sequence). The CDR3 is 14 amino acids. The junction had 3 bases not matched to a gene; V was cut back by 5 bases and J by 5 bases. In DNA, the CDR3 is TGTGCCAGTAGTCGACAGGGGGGGAATGAAAAACTGTTTTTT. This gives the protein CASSRQGGNEKLFF.

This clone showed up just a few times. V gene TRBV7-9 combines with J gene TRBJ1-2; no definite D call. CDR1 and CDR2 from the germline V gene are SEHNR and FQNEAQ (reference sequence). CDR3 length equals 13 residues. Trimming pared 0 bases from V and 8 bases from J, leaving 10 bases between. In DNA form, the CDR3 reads TGTGCCAGCAGCTTAGCCCCGATCTCGGGCTACACCTTC. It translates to CASSLAPISGYTF. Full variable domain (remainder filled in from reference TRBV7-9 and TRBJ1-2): DTGVSQNPRHKITKRGQNVTFRCDPISEHNRLYWYRQTLGQGPEFLTYFQNEAQLEKSRLLSDRFSAERPKGSFSTLEIQRTEQGDSAMYLCASSLAPISGYTFGSGTRLTVV.

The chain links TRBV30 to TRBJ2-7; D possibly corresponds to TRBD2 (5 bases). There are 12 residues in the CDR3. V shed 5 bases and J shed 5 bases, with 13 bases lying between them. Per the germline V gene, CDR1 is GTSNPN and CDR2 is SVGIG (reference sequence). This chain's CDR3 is CAWGISGNEQYF. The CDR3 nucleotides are TGTGCCTGGGGTATAAGCGGCAACGAGCAGTACTTC.

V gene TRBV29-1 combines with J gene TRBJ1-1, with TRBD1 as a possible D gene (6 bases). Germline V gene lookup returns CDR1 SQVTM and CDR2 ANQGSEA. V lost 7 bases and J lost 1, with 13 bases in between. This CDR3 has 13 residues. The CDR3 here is CSALRGKNTEAFF. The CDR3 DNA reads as TGCAGCGCCCTCAGGGGTAAGAACACTGAAGCTTTCTTT.

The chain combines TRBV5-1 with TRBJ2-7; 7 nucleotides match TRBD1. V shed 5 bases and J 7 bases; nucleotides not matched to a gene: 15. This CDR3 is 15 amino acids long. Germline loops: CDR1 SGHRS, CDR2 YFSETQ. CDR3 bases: TGCGCCAGCAGTCCCACAGGGGCGACTGGGAGTGAGCAGTACTTC. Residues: CASSPTGATGSEQYF.

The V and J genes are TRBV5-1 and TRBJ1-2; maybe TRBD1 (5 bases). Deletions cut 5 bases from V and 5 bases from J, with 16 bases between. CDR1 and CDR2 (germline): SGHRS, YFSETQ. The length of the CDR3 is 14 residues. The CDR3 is CASRASGERYGYTF. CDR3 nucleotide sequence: TGCGCCAGCAGGGCTTCGGGGGAGCGGTATGGCTACACCTTC.

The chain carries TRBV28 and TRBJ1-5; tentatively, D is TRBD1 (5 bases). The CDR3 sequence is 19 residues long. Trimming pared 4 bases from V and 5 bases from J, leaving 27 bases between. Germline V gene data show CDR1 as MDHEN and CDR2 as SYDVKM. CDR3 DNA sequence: TGTGCCAGCAGTTCCCCACCAGGTAGGGGAAGTTTTGAGGATCAGCCCCAGCATTTT. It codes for CASSSPPGRGSFEDQPQHF.

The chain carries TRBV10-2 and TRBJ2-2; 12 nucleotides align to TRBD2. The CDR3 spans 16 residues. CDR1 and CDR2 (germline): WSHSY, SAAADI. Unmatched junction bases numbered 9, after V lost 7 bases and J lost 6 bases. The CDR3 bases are TGCGCCAGCAAGGTGACTAGCGGGGGAAACGCCGGGGAGCTGTTTTTT. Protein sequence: CASKVTSGGNAGELFF.